The 5 T cell receptor beta chains reported below all come from one sample, sequenced in a study of blood T cell repertoires in COVID-19 (dated by TCRdb to the early 2020s). Library preparation used the immunoSEQ multiplex PCR assay. The source is immuneACCESS, and TCRdb retained only in-frame sequences with V and J called. Part of the clones is not carried over; for the studies checked, unresolved V genes explain less than half of this, and the remainder is unexplained. The sample table shows around 84,000 clones, and 85% are seen once. The ten top clones hold about 18% of the sample. Sequenced material: peripheral blood. Receptor source: an elderly man with active or convalescent COVID-19.

The rearrangement uses TRBV5-1 and TRBJ2-5; D ambiguous. The CDR3 is 13 residues long. Germline values: CDR1 SGHRS, CDR2 YFSETQ. Between the trimmed V and J ends, which lost 4 bases and 2 bases, there was a span of 9 bases. The CDR3, as DNA: TGCGCCAGCAGCCTACCCTCTCAAGAGACCCAGTACTTC. This encodes CASSLPSQETQYF.

This clone was picked up one time. The chain combines TRBV12-3 or TRBV12-4 with TRBJ1-4, with unresolved D. Between the trimmed V and J ends, which lost 5 bases and 8 bases, there was a span of 12 bases. The CDR3 extends over 13 amino acids. The CDR3 is CASSRTPEEKLFF. In DNA, the CDR3 is TGTGCCAGCAGTCGAACGCCGGAGGAAAAACTGTTTTTT.

The rearrangement joins TRBV10-2 to TRBJ2-2; 9 bases are shared with TRBD2. The ends lost 6 bases at V and 5 bases at J; junction bases unmatched: 4. The length of the CDR3 is 14 residues. CDR1 is WSHSY, CDR2 SAAADI, per germline. In DNA, the CDR3 is TGCGCCAGCAGGGTAGCGGGAGCGACCGGGGAGCTGTTTTTT. It specifies CASRVAGATGELFF.

A few counts support this clone. The chain links TRBV7-9 to TRBJ1-5; a weak D match, TRBD1 (5 bases). Germline values: CDR1 SEHNR, CDR2 FQNEAQ (reference sequence). The germline V and J ends were trimmed by 4 bases and 4 bases, with 14 bases remaining between them. The CDR3 extends over 15 amino acids. CDR3 protein: CASSSDRQLNQPQHF. The CDR3 DNA is TGTGCCAGCAGCTCAGACAGACAACTTAATCAGCCCCAGCATTTT.

The chain links TRBV5-1 to TRBJ1-2; TRBD1 matches at 7 bases. Germline loops: CDR1 SGHRS, CDR2 YFSETQ. CDR3 length equals 14 residues. The V gene end was trimmed by 4 bases and the J gene end by 0 bases; junction bases not matched to a gene: 3. The CDR3 reads CASSTGTANYGYTF. As DNA, the CDR3 is TGCGCCAGCAGCACCGGGACAGCTAACTATGGCTACACCTTC.